The clone carrying this TCR beta chain was recorded many times. The data stem from a study of T-cell reconstitution after alpha-beta-depleted transplantation in children. Construction of the TCRbeta library involved unique molecular identifiers. TCRdb passed the PCR reads through MiXCR, listing each CDR3 protein once. The sample holds 150,000 to 250,000 distinct CDR3 sequences, 6.3% seen once. The germline V gene has CDR1 SQVTM and CDR2 ANQGSEA. The CDR3 has 16 residues. The J segment lost 5 bases and the V segment lost 6 bases, leaving 16 bases of the junction unmatched. The TCR sequence derives from a girl younger than two with combined immunodeficiency, due to receive a stem cell transplant. The genes are TRBV29-1 and TRBJ2-5, with 9 positions matching TRBD1. Material: PBMCs, obtained before TCRalphabeta/CD19-depleted stem cell transplant. The CDR3 DNA reads as TGCAGCGTGACCCTACCGGGACAGGGATGGAAGGAGACCCAGTACTTC. Translation gives CSVTLPGQGWKETQYF.